These T cell receptor beta chains were read from a single sample in a study of blood T cell repertoires in COVID-19. The method was immunoSEQ multiplex PCR; TCRdb's version includes in-frame clones alone and lacks a portion of them. The sample lists about 86,000 clones, approximately 79% occurring once. The sequenced sample consisted of peripheral blood. The source is a man in his 70s with acute or convalescent COVID-19. Both conserved end residues are part of each CDR3. The order of the fields is CDR3 length, clone size, D gene, J gene, V gene, CDR3 protein, CDR3 DNA. The D gene is left open where the match is weak. Clone size appears in some rows only: once, few, many, or a class for an expanded clone.

len: 15
abundance: -
d_gene: -
j_gene: TRBJ2-5
v_gene: TRBV2
CDR3aa: CASRWASGSQETQYF
CDR3nt: TGTGCCAGCAGGTGGGCCTCAGGGTCCCAAGAGACCCAGTACTTC

len: 11
abundance: -
d_gene: -
j_gene: TRBJ2-2
v_gene: TRBV3-1/TRBV3-2
CDR3aa: CASSLTGELFF
CDR3nt: TGTGCCAGCAGCCTAACCGGGGAGCTGTTTTTT

len: 16
abundance: -
d_gene: -
j_gene: TRBJ2-6
v_gene: TRBV5-1
CDR3aa: CASREGIPSGANVLTF
CDR3nt: TGCGCCAGCAGGGAGGGGATCCCCTCTGGGGCCAACGTCCTGACTTTC

len: 15
abundance: -
d_gene: -
j_gene: TRBJ2-7
v_gene: TRBV10-3
CDR3aa: CAISESQGGHTKQYF
CDR3nt: TGTGCCATCAGTGAGTCGCAGGGGGGACATACGAAGCAGTACTTC

len: 11
abundance: -
d_gene: TRBD2
j_gene: TRBJ2-1
v_gene: TRBV6-5
CDR3aa: CASRRGSEQFF
CDR3nt: TGTGCCAGCAGGCGGGGGAGTGAGCAGTTCTTC

len: 16
abundance: -
d_gene: -
j_gene: TRBJ2-1
v_gene: TRBV24-1
CDR3aa: CATSEGTGRLGNEQFF
CDR3nt: TGTGCCACCAGTGAGGGGACTGGACGGTTAGGGAATGAGCAGTTCTTC

len: 16
abundance: -
d_gene: TRBD2
j_gene: TRBJ2-1
v_gene: TRBV5-1
CDR3aa: CASSLGGTSSYNEQFF
CDR3nt: TGCGCCAGCAGCTTGGGGGGGACTAGCTCCTACAATGAGCAGTTCTTC

len: 14
abundance: -
d_gene: TRBD2
j_gene: TRBJ2-5
v_gene: TRBV7-7
CDR3aa: CASSLLAGEETQYF
CDR3nt: TGTGCCAGCTCCCTTTTAGCGGGGGAAGAGACCCAGTACTTC

len: 14
abundance: -
d_gene: TRBD2
j_gene: TRBJ2-2
v_gene: TRBV3-1/TRBV3-2
CDR3aa: CASRQAGLTGELFF
CDR3nt: TGTGCCAGCAGACAAGCGGGACTCACCGGGGAGCTGTTTTTT

len: 16
abundance: -
d_gene: TRBD2
j_gene: TRBJ2-1
v_gene: TRBV4-1
CDR3aa: CASSQGGLAGNNEQFF
CDR3nt: TGCGCCAGCAGCCAAGGGGGATTAGCGGGGAACAATGAGCAGTTCTTC

len: 15
abundance: -
d_gene: TRBD1
j_gene: TRBJ1-6
v_gene: TRBV5-6
CDR3aa: CASSLLAGGRSPLHF
CDR3nt: TGTGCCAGCAGCTTGCTGGCAGGGGGACGATCACCCCTCCACTTT

len: 14
abundance: -
d_gene: -
j_gene: TRBJ2-1
v_gene: TRBV6-6
CDR3aa: CASTEGRASNEQFF
CDR3nt: TGTGCCAGCACGGAGGGAAGGGCGAGTAATGAGCAGTTCTTC

len: 13
abundance: -
d_gene: TRBD1
j_gene: TRBJ1-1
v_gene: TRBV2
CDR3aa: CASRRTGDTEAFF
CDR3nt: TGTGCCAGCAGACGGACAGGCGACACTGAAGCTTTCTTT

len: 14
abundance: -
d_gene: -
j_gene: TRBJ1-2
v_gene: TRBV11-2
CDR3aa: CASSLEGSNYGYTF
CDR3nt: TGTGCCAGCAGCTTAGAGGGCAGTAACTATGGCTACACCTTC

len: 14
abundance: few
d_gene: TRBD2
j_gene: TRBJ2-7
v_gene: TRBV6-5
CDR3aa: CASSLGGSPREQYF
CDR3nt: TGTGCCAGCAGTTTGGGGGGGTCCCCTAGGGAGCAGTACTTC

len: 16
abundance: -
d_gene: TRBD2
j_gene: TRBJ2-3
v_gene: TRBV7-6
CDR3aa: CASSLGEGSRTDTQYF
CDR3nt: TGTGCCAGCAGCTTGGGGGAGGGGAGCCGCACAGATACGCAGTATTTT

len: 15
abundance: -
d_gene: -
j_gene: TRBJ1-1
v_gene: TRBV11-1
CDR3aa: CASSPRPTANTEAFF
CDR3nt: TGTGCCAGCAGCCCTCGGCCGACAGCCAACACTGAAGCTTTCTTT

len: 13
abundance: -
d_gene: -
j_gene: TRBJ1-2
v_gene: TRBV12-3/TRBV12-4
CDR3aa: CASSLAGFDGYTF
CDR3nt: TGTGCCAGCAGTTTGGCCGGGTTCGATGGCTACACCTTC

len: 12
abundance: -
d_gene: -
j_gene: TRBJ1-1
v_gene: TRBV11-2
CDR3aa: CASSRGGTEAFF
CDR3nt: TGTGCCAGCAGCCGGGGGGGGACTGAAGCTTTCTTT

len: 14
abundance: once
d_gene: -
j_gene: TRBJ1-6
v_gene: TRBV5-4
CDR3aa: CASSGGQYNSPLHF
CDR3nt: TGTGCCAGCAGCGGGGGACAATATAATTCACCCCTCCACTTT

len: 18
abundance: once
d_gene: TRBD1
j_gene: TRBJ1-6
v_gene: TRBV2
CDR3aa: CASTDRDRGGGHNSPLHF
CDR3nt: TGTGCCAGCACCGACCGGGACAGGGGTGGGGGCCATAATTCACCCCTCCACTTT

len: 16
abundance: -
d_gene: TRBD1
j_gene: TRBJ2-3
v_gene: TRBV7-9
CDR3aa: CASSPRDRSFGDTQYF
CDR3nt: TGTGCCAGCTCCCCCCGGGACAGGTCGTTCGGAGATACGCAGTATTTT

len: 14
abundance: few
d_gene: -
j_gene: TRBJ1-4
v_gene: TRBV4-2
CDR3aa: CASSLDRTNEKLFF
CDR3nt: TGTGCCAGCAGCCTGGACAGAACTAATGAAAAACTGTTTTTT

len: 15
abundance: -
d_gene: -
j_gene: TRBJ1-1
v_gene: TRBV2
CDR3aa: CASRTRDTLNTEAFF
CDR3nt: TGTGCCAGCAGGACCAGGGACACTTTGAACACTGAAGCTTTCTTT

len: 14
abundance: -
d_gene: -
j_gene: TRBJ2-5
v_gene: TRBV5-5
CDR3aa: CASSLVEGGETQYF
CDR3nt: TGTGCCAGCAGCTTGGTCGAGGGGGGGGAGACCCAGTACTTC

len: 17
abundance: once
d_gene: -
j_gene: TRBJ1-6
v_gene: TRBV5-4
CDR3aa: CASSLAGQGQYNSPLHF
CDR3nt: TGTGCCAGCAGCTTGGCCGGGCAGGGCCAGTATAATTCACCCCTCCACTTT